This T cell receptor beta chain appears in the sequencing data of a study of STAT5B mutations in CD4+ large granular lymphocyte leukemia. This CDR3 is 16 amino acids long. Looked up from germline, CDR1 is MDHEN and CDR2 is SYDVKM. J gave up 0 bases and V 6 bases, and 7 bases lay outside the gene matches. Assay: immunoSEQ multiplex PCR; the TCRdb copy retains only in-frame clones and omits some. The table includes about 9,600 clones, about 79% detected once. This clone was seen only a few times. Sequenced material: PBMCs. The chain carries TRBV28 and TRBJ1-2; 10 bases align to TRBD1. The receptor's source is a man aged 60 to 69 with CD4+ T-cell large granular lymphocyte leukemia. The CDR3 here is CASSLAGTGANYGYTF. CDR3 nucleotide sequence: TGTGCCAGCAGCCTTGCCGGGACAGGGGCTAACTATGGCTACACCTTC.